This T cell receptor beta chain was sequenced in a study of OX40 agonist ivuxolimab in advanced cancers. Across the study: Participants, 82.7% male, averaged roughly 60 years of age, ranging from roughly 20 to 79.

This table comes from immunoSEQ multiplex PCR, and its TCRdb copy is limited to in-frame clones, with some not included. This sample yields some 90,000 clones, of which roughly nine tenths are seen a single time; 1.5% to 2% belongs to the top ten. Trimming removed 5 bases from V and 12 bases from J, with 15 bases in between. Germline lookup yields CDR1 PRHDT and CDR2 FYEKMQ (reference sequence). This CDR3 region has 12 residues. This sequence was found in an adult with an advanced solid tumor such as melanoma, head and neck, liver or kidney cancer. The V call is TRBV13, the J call TRBJ2-3, with D possibly being TRBD2 (5 bases). The specimen was CD4+ or CD8+ T cells sorted from blood, collected in a trial of the OX40 agonist ivuxolimab. The DNA of the CDR3 is TGTGCCAGCAGCCTCATGGGCGGGTCCCAGTATTTT. This sequence encodes CASSLMGGSQYF.